This T cell receptor beta chain came from a study of blood T cell repertoires in COVID-19. Turning to the study itself: Samples representing acute and convalescent COVID-19 were sourced from the United States, Italy and Spain.

Participants were aged about 18 to 95 years, lived in 20 to 30 US areas, and enrolled virtually. Participants' own reports of clinical history determined their cohort assignment. Recovery among Cohort 3 donors was established by two negative PCRs, clearance, or symptom resolution. Generated by immunoSEQ multiplex PCR, the TCRdb table keeps only in-frame clones and is missing some. The table records fewer than 300,000 clones, around 89% of them present only once. Source material: PBMCs or T cells enriched from blood (not recorded which). The receptor comes from a man aged 40-50 years who had recovered from COVID-19.

This CDR3 reads CASSPHRSRTEAFF. In DNA, the CDR3 is TGTGCCAGCAGCCCGCACAGGAGTCGTACTGAAGCTTTCTTT. This chain joins TRBV7-2 and TRBJ1-1; the D gene is possibly TRBD1 (5 bases). Trimming left V 5 bases short and J 5 bases short, with 15 bases between. The germline gives CDR1 SGHTA, CDR2 FQGNSA. The CDR3 is made up of 14 amino acids.